The 18 T cell receptor beta chains below were found in one sample sequenced in a study of blood T cell repertoires in COVID-19. Here immunoSEQ multiplex PCR was the method, and the copy in TCRdb shows in-frame clones only, minus some. The sample consists of around 160,000 clones, 75% to 85% of them appearing once. Sequenced sample: peripheral blood. These receptors were obtained from a human donor with acute or convalescent COVID-19. The donor label of this sample is uncertain.

The chain recombines TRBV6-6 with TRBJ2-2, with a weak D call TRBD2 (5 bases). V gave up 6 bases and J gave up 2 bases, with 16 bases separating them. This CDR3 spans 16 amino acids. Germline-derived CDR1 and CDR2 are MNHNY and SVGAGI (reference sequence). CDR3 residues: CASRAGGSGNTGELFF. In DNA form, the CDR3 reads TGTGCCAGCAGGGCCGGAGGCTCCGGTAACACCGGGGAGCTGTTTTTT.

The chain recombines TRBV27 with TRBJ1-1; 7 nucleotides align to TRBD1. Germline CDR1 MNHEY, CDR2 SMNVEV (reference sequence). The CDR3 totals 15 residues. Trimming at V came to 4 bases and at J to 8 bases, leaving 13 bases not matched to a gene. This CDR3 is CASSSQLKTGPEAFF. CDR3 DNA sequence: TGTGCCAGCAGTTCCCAACTGAAGACAGGGCCCGAAGCTTTCTTT.

The chain couples TRBV11-2 to TRBJ2-1, with TRBD2 as a possible D gene (6 bases). Germline-derived CDR1 and CDR2 are SGHAT and FQNNGV. The germline V and J ends were trimmed by 6 bases and 8 bases, with 23 bases remaining between them. This CDR3 has 16 amino acids. CDR3 loop: CASRLTRVGPPHEQFF. The CDR3 bases are TGTGCCAGCAGATTGACTAGGGTTGGACCGCCGCATGAGCAGTTCTTC.

This chain's CDR3 is CASRRTPSYEQYF. The CDR3 DNA follows: TGTGCCAGCAGAAGGACTCCCTCCTACGAGCAGTACTTC. This chain connects TRBV2 to TRBJ2-7; perhaps TRBD2 as D (5 bases). With 6 bases removed from V and 0 bases from J, the gap between germline ends came to 9 bases. There are 13 residues in the CDR3. The germline V gene has CDR1 SNHLY and CDR2 FYNNEI. Full variable domain (remainder filled in from reference TRBV2 and TRBJ2-7): EPEVTQTPSHQVTQMGQEVILRCVPISNHLYFYWYRQILGQKVEFLVSFYNNEISEKSEIFDDQFSVERPDGSNFTLKIRSTKLEDSAMYFCASRRTPSYEQYFGPGTRLTVT.

CDR3 nucleotides: TGTGCCAGCAGCGTAGGCAACTACGAGGAGTGGGATGAGCAGTTCTTC. Translated: CASSVGNYEEWDEQFF. V usage is TRBV9 and J usage is TRBJ2-1; no clear D. Germline-derived CDR1 and CDR2 are SGDLS and YYNGEE. Between the trimmed V and J ends, which lost 0 bases and 8 bases, there was a span of 18 bases. This CDR3 region has 16 residues. The variable domain in full, with the rest retrieved from reference TRBV9 and TRBJ2-1, is DSGVTQTPKHLITATGQRVTLRCSPRSGDLSVYWYQQSLDQGLQFLIQYYNGEERAKGNILERFSAQQFPDLHSELNLSSLELGDSALYFCASSVGNYEEWDEQFFGPGTRLTVL.

The chain links TRBV19 to TRBJ1-1; D ambiguous. V shed 2 bases and J shed 5 bases, with 6 bases lying between them. CDR3 length: 12 residues. CDR1 and CDR2 (germline): LNHDA, SQIVND (reference sequence). As DNA, the CDR3 is TGTGCCAGTAGTATACGGGAGACTGAAGCTTTCTTT. This encodes CASSIRETEAFF. Full variable domain (rest looked up from reference TRBV19 and TRBJ1-1): DGGITQSPKYLFRKEGQNVTLSCEQNLNHDAMYWYRQDPGQGLRLIYYSQIVNDFQKGDIAEGYSVSREKKESFPLTVTSAQKNPTAFYLCASSIRETEAFFGQGTRLTVV.

The gene calls are TRBV11-3 and TRBJ1-1; D is uncertain. V lost 1 base to trimming and J lost 3 bases, with 6 bases between them. Germline CDR1 reads SGHNT; CDR2 reads YENEEA. This CDR3 is built from 13 residues. CDR3 coding DNA: TGTGCCAGCAGCTTAGTCCGGGACACTGAAGCTTTCTTT. Its protein is CASSLVRDTEAFF.

The CDR3 loop is CASSQDQRQDNEQFF. As DNA, the CDR3 is TGCGCCAGCAGCCAAGATCAAAGGCAGGACAATGAGCAGTTCTTC. The chain joins TRBV4-1 to TRBJ2-1, with D unclear. The germline CDR1 and CDR2 sequences are MGHRA and YSYEKL. The V end was cut by 0 bases, the J end by 5 bases, with 11 bases between. This CDR3 spans 15 amino acids.

CDR3 nucleotide sequence: TGCGCCAGCAGCTTGGCGGCCCAGGGTGGCGCCGGGGAGCTGTTTTTT. It specifies CASSLAAQGGAGELFF. This sequence joins TRBV5-1 and TRBJ2-2, with D perhaps TRBD1 (5 bases). From germline, CDR1 is SGHRS and CDR2 YFSETQ. Trimming removed 0 bases from V and 6 bases from J, with 15 bases in between. CDR3 length equals 16 residues. The complete variable domain, with remaining parts taken from reference TRBV5-1 and TRBJ2-2, reads KAGVTQTPRYLIKTRGQQVTLSCSPISGHRSVSWYQQTPGQGLQFLFEYFSETQRNKGNFPGRFSGRQFSNSRSEMNVSTLELGDSALYLCASSLAAQGGAGELFFGEGSRLTVL.

This rearrangement joins TRBV5-1 to TRBJ2-2; 9 bases fit TRBD1. This CDR3 contains 13 residues. With 3 bases clipped from V and 7 bases from J, the junction kept 1 base outside the gene matches. Germline-derived CDR1 and CDR2 are SGHRS and YFSETQ. CDR3 in amino acids: CASSSTGGGELFF. CDR3 sequence (DNA): TGCGCCAGCAGCTCGACAGGGGGCGGGGAGCTGTTTTTT.

V is TRBV6-5 and J is TRBJ2-5, with D possibly being TRBD1 (6 bases). Per germline, CDR1 MNHEY and CDR2 SVGAGI. The CDR3 length is 13 residues. V shed 5 bases and J shed 5 bases, with 12 bases lying between them. CDR3 sequence (DNA): TGTGCCAGCAGTCCCCGCAGGGGCGAGACCCAGTACTTC. Translating gives CASSPRRGETQYF.

The V gene is TRBV10-3, the J gene TRBJ1-2; 7 nucleotides match TRBD1. The junction had 11 bases not matched to a gene; V was cut back by 0 bases and J by 7 bases. Germline V gene data show CDR1 as ENHRY and CDR2 as SYGVKD. The CDR3 covers 16 residues. CDR3: CAISESDPGGRRGYTF. The CDR3 DNA follows: TGTGCCATCAGTGAGTCAGACCCAGGGGGGCGTCGTGGCTACACCTTC.

V gene TRBV7-9 combines with J gene TRBJ2-2; D unresolved. Trimming took off 5 bases at V and 5 bases at J, with 3 bases between the two ends. From germline, CDR1 is SEHNR and CDR2 FQNEAQ (reference sequence). This CDR3 has 11 amino acids. CDR3 region: CASSPTGELFF. The CDR3 bases are TGTGCCAGCAGCCCGACCGGGGAGCTGTTTTTT.

The chain couples TRBV5-1 to TRBJ1-2; D not certain. This CDR3 spans 15 amino acids. Germline-derived CDR1 and CDR2 are SGHRS and YFSETQ. V was clipped by 0 bases and J by 0 bases, with 9 bases between them. The CDR3 bases are TGCGCCAGCAGCTTGGATTGGAGTTCTAACTATGGCTACACCTTC. Encoded protein: CASSLDWSSNYGYTF.

CDR3 DNA: TGTGCCAGCAGTCCTCGGGAGTACTATGGCTACACCTTC. Translation: CASSPREYYGYTF. The chain joins TRBV6-5 to TRBJ1-2, with unresolved D. Germline CDR1 and CDR2: MNHEY and SVGAGI. Deletions cut 5 bases from V and 3 bases from J, with 10 bases between. The CDR3 loop spans 13 amino acids.

The chain links TRBV24-1 to TRBJ1-1, with D tentatively TRBD1 (5 bases). Between the trimmed V and J ends, which lost 12 bases and 1 base, there was a span of 14 bases. CDR1 and CDR2 from the germline V gene are KGHDR and SFDVKD. This CDR3 comprises 13 residues. The CDR3 DNA is TGTGCCGTCGCGAATCAGGGGAACACTGAAGCTTTCTTT. This sequence encodes CAVANQGNTEAFF.

V and J are TRBV11-1 and TRBJ2-1; D is perhaps TRBD2 (5 bases). Germline loops: CDR1 SGHAT, CDR2 FQDESV (reference sequence). The CDR3 contains 16 residues. Trimming removed 5 bases from V and 0 bases from J, with 14 bases in between. CDR3: CASSPGLPSSYNEQFF. The CDR3 nucleotides read TGTGCCAGCAGCCCCGGACTCCCGAGCTCCTACAATGAGCAGTTCTTC.

The V gene is TRBV28, the J gene TRBJ1-3, with D possibly matching TRBD1 (5 bases). Trimming shortened V by 3 bases and J by 0 bases, and 9 bases separated the two germline ends. This CDR3 is built from 15 residues. The germline CDR1 and CDR2 sequences are MDHEN and SYDVKM. The CDR3 region has the DNA TGTGCCAGCAGTTTCGGCAGGGCCTCTGGAAACACCATATATTTT. Translation: CASSFGRASGNTIYF.